Listed below are T cell receptor beta chains from one sample, sequenced in a study of blood T cell repertoires in COVID-19. Clones were sequenced by immunoSEQ multiplex PCR, and TCRdb holds only the in-frame ones, with some missing. Seen here are about 270,000 clones, 88% observed once, and the top ten hold 3%. Material: PBMCs or T cells enriched from blood (not recorded which). The receptors derive from a woman aged 45-60 years who had recovered from COVID-19. CDR3s include the opening cysteine and the closing phenylalanine or tryptophan. D genes are given only for firm matches. Clone size appears in some rows only: once, few, many, or a class for an expanded clone.

J | D | V | size | CDR3 | DNA
TRBJ2-1 | TRBD2 | TRBV2 | - | CASSGLADLGDEQFF | TGTGCCAGCAGTGGGCTAGCGGATCTGGGCGATGAGCAGTTCTTC
TRBJ2-5 | - | TRBV15 | - | CATSRSGTRQETQYF | TGTGCCACCAGCAGATCCGGGACTCGCCAAGAGACCCAGTACTTC
TRBJ2-2 | - | TRBV7-3 | - | CASSSLGGRNTGELFF | TGTGCCAGCAGCTCCCTGGGAGGAAGGAACACCGGGGAGCTGTTTTTT
TRBJ2-4 | TRBD1 | TRBV5-1 | - | CASSLQGAGDIQYF | TGCGCCAGCAGCCTACAGGGGGCGGGGGACATTCAGTACTTC
TRBJ1-5 | TRBD1 | TRBV7-2 | - | CASSMDRGVYNQPQHF | TGTGCCAGCAGTATGGACAGGGGGGTGTACAATCAGCCCCAGCATTTT
TRBJ2-7 | - | TRBV9 | - | CASSVGGANYEQYF | TGTGCCAGCAGCGTAGGTGGAGCAAACTACGAGCAGTACTTC
TRBJ2-1 | - | TRBV5-1 | - | CASSLPRNEQFF | TGCGCCAGCAGTCTTCCTCGCAATGAGCAGTTCTTC
TRBJ1-1 | - | TRBV28 | - | CASRLRGGRSTEAFF | TGTGCCAGCAGACTACGGGGGGGAAGGAGTACTGAAGCTTTCTTT
TRBJ1-5 | - | TRBV12-2 | - | CASRLEPYWEATDVLSNQPQHF | TGTGCAAGTCGCTTAGAACCTTATTGGGAGGCTACTGACGTGTTGAGCAATCAGCCCCAGCATTTT
TRBJ2-5 | TRBD2 | TRBV19 | - | CASTRGSGRLETQYF | TGTGCCAGTACCCGGGGTAGCGGGAGATTAGAGACCCAGTACTTC
TRBJ2-1 | TRBD2 | TRBV24-1 | - | CATSDPGLAELNEQFF | TGTGCCACCAGTGATCCAGGACTAGCGGAACTCAATGAGCAGTTCTTC
TRBJ2-1 | TRBD1 | TRBV27 | - | CASSPRGTAPYNEQFF | TGTGCCAGCAGTCCCCGAGGGACAGCGCCGTACAATGAGCAGTTCTTC
TRBJ1-3 | - | TRBV9 | - | CASSVAPGSGNTIYF | TGTGCCAGCAGCGTAGCCCCAGGCTCTGGAAACACCATATATTTT
TRBJ1-5 | - | TRBV27 | - | CASSASRQGGNQPQHF | TGTGCCAGCAGCGCCTCCAGGCAGGGTGGAAATCAGCCCCAGCATTTT
TRBJ1-2 | TRBD1 | TRBV9 | - | CASSGTGDYGYTF | TGTGCCAGCAGCGGGACAGGGGACTATGGCTACACCTTC
TRBJ2-3 | TRBD2 | TRBV5-4 | - | CASRYSGTSTDTQYF | TGTGCCAGCAGATACAGCGGGACCAGCACAGATACGCAGTATTTT
TRBJ1-3 | TRBD1 | TRBV5-1 | - | CASSGGTGGSGNTIYF | TGCGCCAGCAGCGGAGGGACAGGTGGCTCTGGAAACACCATATATTTT
TRBJ1-1 | - | TRBV5-1 | once | CASSNRENTEAFF | TGCGCCAGCAGTAACAGGGAGAACACTGAAGCTTTCTTT
TRBJ1-5 | - | TRBV28 | - | CASSLWGEGGQPQHF | TGTGCCAGCAGTTTATGGGGAGAAGGCGGACAGCCCCAGCATTTT
TRBJ1-1 | - | TRBV7-6 | - | CASSLAQGNMNTEAFF | TGTGCCAGCAGCTTAGCCCAGGGTAACATGAACACTGAAGCTTTCTTT
TRBJ1-1 | TRBD1 | TRBV20-1 | - | CSAGTVTEAFF | TGCAGTGCCGGGACAGTCACTGAAGCTTTCTTT
TRBJ1-5 | - | TRBV6-5 | - | CASSPDRRGGQPQHF | TGTGCCAGCAGTCCAGACCGAAGGGGGGGTCAGCCCCAGCATTTT
TRBJ2-1 | - | TRBV5-1 | - | CASSPVSGNEQFF | TGCGCCAGCAGCCCAGTTAGCGGCAATGAGCAGTTCTTC